Below, one TCR beta chain is given with its context. The sample belongs to a study of blood T cell repertoires in COVID-19. Overall study: COVID-19 samples, acute and convalescent, were from the United States, Italy and Spain. PBMCs, B-cell-depleted T cells, or T cells provided the cDNA or gDNA that made up the material.

Some clones are missing from TCRdb's copy, which holds only in-frame ones; the method was immunoSEQ multiplex PCR. The data show over 85,000 clones, around 92% seen once. This TCR derives from a man between 18 and 29 years old with acute or convalescent COVID-19. The sequenced sample was peripheral blood.

This chain's CDR3 is CASRVTVATNEKLFF. Written as DNA, the CDR3 is TGCGCCAGCAGGGTGACAGTTGCAACTAATGAAAAACTGTTTTTT. The chain joins TRBV4-1 to TRBJ1-4; tentative D call: TRBD1 (5 bases). This CDR3 is 15 amino acids long. The germline gives CDR1 MGHRA, CDR2 YSYEKL. V was trimmed by 6 bases and J by 0 bases, leaving 11 bases between them.